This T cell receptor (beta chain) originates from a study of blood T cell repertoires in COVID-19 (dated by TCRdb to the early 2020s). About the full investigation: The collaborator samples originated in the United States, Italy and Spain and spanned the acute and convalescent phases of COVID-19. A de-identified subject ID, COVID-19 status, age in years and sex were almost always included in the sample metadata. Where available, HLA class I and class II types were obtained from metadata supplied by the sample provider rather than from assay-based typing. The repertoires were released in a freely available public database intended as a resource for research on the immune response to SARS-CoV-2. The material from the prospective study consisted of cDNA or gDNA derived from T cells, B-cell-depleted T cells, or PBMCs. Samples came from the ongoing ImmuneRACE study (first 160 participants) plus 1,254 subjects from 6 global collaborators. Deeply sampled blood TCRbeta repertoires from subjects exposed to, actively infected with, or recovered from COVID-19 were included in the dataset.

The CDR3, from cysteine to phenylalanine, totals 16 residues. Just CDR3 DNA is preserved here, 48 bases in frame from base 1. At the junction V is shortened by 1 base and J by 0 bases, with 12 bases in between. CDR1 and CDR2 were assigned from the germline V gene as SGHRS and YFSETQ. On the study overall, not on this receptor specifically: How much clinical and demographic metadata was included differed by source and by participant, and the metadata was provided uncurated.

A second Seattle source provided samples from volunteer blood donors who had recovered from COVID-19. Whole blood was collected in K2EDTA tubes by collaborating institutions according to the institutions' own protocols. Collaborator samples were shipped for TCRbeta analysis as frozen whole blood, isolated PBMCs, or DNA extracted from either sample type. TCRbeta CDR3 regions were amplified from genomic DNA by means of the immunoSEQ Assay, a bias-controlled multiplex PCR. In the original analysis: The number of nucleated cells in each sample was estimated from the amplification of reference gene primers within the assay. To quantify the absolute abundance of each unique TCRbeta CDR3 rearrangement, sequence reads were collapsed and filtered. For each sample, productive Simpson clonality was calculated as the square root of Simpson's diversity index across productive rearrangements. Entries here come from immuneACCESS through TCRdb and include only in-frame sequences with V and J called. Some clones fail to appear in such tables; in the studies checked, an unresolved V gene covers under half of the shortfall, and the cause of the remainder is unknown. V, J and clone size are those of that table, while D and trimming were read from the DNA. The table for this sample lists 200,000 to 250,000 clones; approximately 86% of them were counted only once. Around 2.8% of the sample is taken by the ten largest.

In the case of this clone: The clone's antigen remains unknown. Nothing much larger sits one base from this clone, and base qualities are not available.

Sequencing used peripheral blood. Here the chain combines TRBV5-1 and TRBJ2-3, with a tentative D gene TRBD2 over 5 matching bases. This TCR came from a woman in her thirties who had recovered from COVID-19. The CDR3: CASSLFSGSSTDTQYF. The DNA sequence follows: TGCGCCAGCAGCTTGTTCAGCGGATCTAGCACAGATACGCAGTATTTT.